Relative to its sample, the clone carrying this T cell receptor beta chain is medium-sized (0.01 to 0.1%). The authors' processing: How many nucleated cells were present was estimated from reference gene primer amplification. The repertoire was sequenced with immunoSEQ multiplex PCR; TCRdb's copy has only in-frame clones and lacks some. V and J calls and clone size follow that table, whereas D and trimming were derived from the DNA. The table records approximately 300,000 clones, approximately 91% of them present only once. The CDR3 length is 14 residues. Germline V gene data show CDR1 as SGHAT and CDR2 as FQNNGV. Between the trimmed V and J ends, which lost 0 bases and 4 bases, there was a span of 9 bases. The entry originates in a study of blood T cell repertoires in COVID-19. On the study more broadly: COVID-19 samples collected from the United States, Italy and Spain covered acute and convalescent phases. PBMCs, B-cell-depleted T cells, or T cells were the source of the cDNA or gDNA that made up the material.

Categorization into cohorts depended on clinical history that participants reported. The receptor was isolated from a woman aged 25 to 39 who had been exposed to COVID-19. Material for sequencing was PBMCs or T cells enriched from blood (not recorded which). This sequence joins TRBV11-2 and TRBJ1-2; D call uncertain. The CDR3 DNA is TGTGCCAGCAGCTTAGATCTAGGCCCCTATGGCTACACCTTC. Translating it yields CASSLDLGPYGYTF. Drawing the rest from reference TRBV11-2 and TRBJ1-2, the complete variable domain is EAGVAQSPRYKIIEKRQSVAFWCNPISGHATLYWYQQILGQGPKLLIQFQNNGVVDDSQLPKDRFSAERLKGVDSTLKIQPAKLEDSAVYLCASSLDLGPYGYTFGSGTRLTVV.